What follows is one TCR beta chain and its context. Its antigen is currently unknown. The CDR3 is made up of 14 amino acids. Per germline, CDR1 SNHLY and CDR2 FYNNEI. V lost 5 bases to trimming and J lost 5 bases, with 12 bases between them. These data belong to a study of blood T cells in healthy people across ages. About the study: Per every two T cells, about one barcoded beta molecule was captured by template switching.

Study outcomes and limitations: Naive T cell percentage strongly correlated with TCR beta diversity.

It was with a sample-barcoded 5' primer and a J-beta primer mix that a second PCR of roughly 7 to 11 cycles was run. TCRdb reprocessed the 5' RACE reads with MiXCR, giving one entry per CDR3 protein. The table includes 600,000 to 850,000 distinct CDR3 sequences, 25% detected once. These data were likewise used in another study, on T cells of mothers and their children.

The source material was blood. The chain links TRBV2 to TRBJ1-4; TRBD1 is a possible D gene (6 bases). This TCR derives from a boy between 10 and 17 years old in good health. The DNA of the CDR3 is TGTGCCAGCAGTCCAACAGGGAGGAATGAAAAACTGTTTTTT. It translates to CASSPTGRNEKLFF.